A selection of T cell receptor beta chains follows, all from one sample in a study of blood T cells in healthy people across ages. TCRdb independently ran MiXCR on the 5' RACE reads; one entry per CDR3 protein. The sample has about 780,000 distinct CDR3 sequences; 46% are singletons. The source material was blood. These receptors all stem from a man at least 80 years old in good health. The CDR3 runs from the conserved cysteine through the conserved F or W. The D gene is left open where the match is weak. A clone size is listed for some rows: how often the clone was seen (once, few, many), or a class if it is expanded.

v_gene: TRBV21-1; abundance: once; len: 17; j_gene: TRBJ2-7; d_gene: -; CDR3aa: CASSSPSTGDYSHEQYF; CDR3nt: TGTGCCAGCAGCTCTCCTAGTACAGGAGACTACTCCCACGAGCAGTACTTC
v_gene: TRBV5-5; abundance: -; len: 12; j_gene: TRBJ2-2; d_gene: -; CDR3aa: CASSEAAGELFF; CDR3nt: TGTGCCAGCAGTGAGGCGGCCGGGGAGCTGTTTTTT
v_gene: TRBV6-4; abundance: many; len: 14; j_gene: TRBJ1-1; d_gene: TRBD1; CDR3aa: CASRGQGWDTEAFF; CDR3nt: TGTGCCAGCAGGGGACAGGGATGGGACACTGAAGCTTTCTTT
v_gene: TRBV5-1; abundance: few; len: 15; j_gene: TRBJ2-1; d_gene: TRBD2; CDR3aa: CASSLGGLAINEQFF; CDR3nt: TGCGCCAGCAGCTTGGGGGGACTAGCGATCAATGAGCAGTTCTTC
v_gene: TRBV9; abundance: few; len: 19; j_gene: TRBJ2-1; d_gene: TRBD2; CDR3aa: CASIFTGTSGRVSYNEQFF; CDR3nt: TGTGCCAGCATCTTTACCGGGACTAGCGGGAGGGTATCCTACAATGAGCAGTTCTTC
v_gene: TRBV4-2; abundance: many; len: 14; j_gene: TRBJ2-5; d_gene: -; CDR3aa: CASSLYSTEETQYF; CDR3nt: TGTGCCAGCAGCCTTTATTCGACCGAAGAGACCCAGTACTTC
v_gene: TRBV29-1; abundance: -; len: 14; j_gene: TRBJ2-5; d_gene: -; CDR3aa: CSVNHGTTQETQYF; CDR3nt: TGCAGCGTTAATCACGGGACGACGCAAGAGACCCAGTACTTC
v_gene: TRBV7-2; abundance: once; len: 15; j_gene: TRBJ2-1; d_gene: TRBD1; CDR3aa: CASSLTTGGDNEQFF; CDR3nt: TGTGCCAGCAGCTTAACGACAGGGGGAGACAATGAGCAGTTCTTC
v_gene: TRBV4-1; abundance: -; len: 15; j_gene: TRBJ2-7; d_gene: -; CDR3aa: CASSQAGFPSYEQYF; CDR3nt: TGCGCCAGCAGCCAAGCCGGGTTTCCCTCCTACGAGCAGTACTTC
v_gene: TRBV7-9; abundance: -; len: 17; j_gene: TRBJ2-7; d_gene: TRBD2; CDR3aa: CASSPARRAGLLREQYF; CDR3nt: TGTGCCAGCAGCCCAGCGCGGAGAGCGGGGCTTTTAAGAGAGCAGTACTTC
v_gene: TRBV20-1; abundance: few; len: 15; j_gene: TRBJ2-7; d_gene: -; CDR3aa: CSARDMGGAIYEQYF; CDR3nt: TGCAGTGCTAGAGATATGGGCGGAGCTATATACGAGCAGTACTTC
v_gene: TRBV6-2/TRBV6-3; abundance: -; len: 18; j_gene: TRBJ2-3; d_gene: -; CDR3aa: CASSYSSTGGGATDTQYF; CDR3nt: TGTGCCAGCAGTTACTCGAGTACTGGCGGAGGGGCCACAGATACGCAGTATTTT
v_gene: TRBV7-2; abundance: -; len: 16; j_gene: TRBJ2-4; d_gene: TRBD1; CDR3aa: CASSLAGTGAKNIQYF; CDR3nt: TGTGCCAGCAGCTTAGCAGGGACAGGAGCCAAAAACATTCAGTACTTC
v_gene: TRBV7-2; abundance: -; len: 16; j_gene: TRBJ2-2; d_gene: TRBD2; CDR3aa: CASTLGLAGPIGELFF; CDR3nt: TGTGCCAGCACCTTGGGACTAGCGGGCCCGATCGGGGAGCTGTTTTTT
v_gene: TRBV13; abundance: -; len: 15; j_gene: TRBJ2-7; d_gene: -; CDR3aa: CASSSNQHGAYEQYF; CDR3nt: TGTGCCAGCAGCTCAAACCAACATGGGGCCTACGAGCAGTACTTC
v_gene: TRBV7-9; abundance: many; len: 14; j_gene: TRBJ2-2; d_gene: -; CDR3aa: CASSLSKNTGELFF; CDR3nt: TGTGCCAGCAGCTTATCGAAGAACACCGGGGAGCTGTTTTTT
v_gene: TRBV21-1; abundance: -; len: 18; j_gene: TRBJ1-1; d_gene: -; CDR3aa: CASSNGVRSQPMGTEAFF; CDR3nt: TGTGCCAGCAGCAATGGGGTCAGGTCCCAACCGATGGGCACTGAAGCTTTCTTT
v_gene: TRBV7-2; abundance: many; len: 14; j_gene: TRBJ1-2; d_gene: -; CDR3aa: CASSLLEGNYGYTF; CDR3nt: TGTGCCAGCAGCTTATTGGAAGGGAACTATGGCTACACCTTC
v_gene: TRBV18; abundance: -; len: 16; j_gene: TRBJ2-5; d_gene: TRBD2; CDR3aa: CASSPPLAGATETQYF; CDR3nt: TGTGCCAGCTCACCCCCCCTAGCGGGAGCAACAGAGACCCAGTACTTC
v_gene: TRBV7-3; abundance: -; len: 19; j_gene: TRBJ2-1; d_gene: TRBD2; CDR3aa: CASSKTSGRALSSYNEQFF; CDR3nt: TGTGCCAGCAGCAAGACTAGCGGGAGGGCCCTCAGCTCCTACAATGAGCAGTTCTTC
v_gene: TRBV12-3/TRBV12-4; abundance: many; len: 13; j_gene: TRBJ2-7; d_gene: TRBD2; CDR3aa: CASSPSGRNEQYF; CDR3nt: TGTGCCAGCAGTCCTAGCGGGAGAAATGAGCAGTACTTC
v_gene: TRBV7-2; abundance: many; len: 12; j_gene: TRBJ2-1; d_gene: -; CDR3aa: CASSSRYNEQFF; CDR3nt: TGTGCCAGCAGCTCGCGCTACAATGAGCAGTTCTTC
v_gene: TRBV29-1; abundance: -; len: 13; j_gene: TRBJ2-7; d_gene: TRBD2; CDR3aa: CSVGTSLSYEQYF; CDR3nt: TGCAGCGTGGGGACTAGTCTGAGCTACGAGCAGTACTTC
v_gene: TRBV28; abundance: -; len: 18; j_gene: TRBJ2-3; d_gene: TRBD2; CDR3aa: CASSTDRTSGRARDTQYF; CDR3nt: TGTGCCAGCAGTACGGACCGGACTAGCGGGAGGGCCAGGGATACGCAGTATTTT
v_gene: TRBV9; abundance: -; len: 13; j_gene: TRBJ1-1; d_gene: -; CDR3aa: CASSVVEATEAFF; CDR3nt: TGTGCCAGCAGCGTAGTGGAGGCTACTGAAGCTTTCTTT
v_gene: TRBV20-1; abundance: few; len: 17; j_gene: TRBJ1-4; d_gene: -; CDR3aa: CSVAGHQVIGRNEKLFF; CDR3nt: TGCAGTGTCGCGGGACACCAAGTAATCGGGCGAAATGAAAAACTGTTTTTT
v_gene: TRBV12-3/TRBV12-4; abundance: -; len: 15; j_gene: TRBJ2-4; d_gene: TRBD2; CDR3aa: CASGSGGGPQNIQYF; CDR3nt: TGTGCCAGCGGTTCTGGCGGGGGGCCACAAAACATTCAGTACTTC
v_gene: TRBV20-1; abundance: few; len: 15; j_gene: TRBJ1-5; d_gene: -; CDR3aa: CSARSPGSYYQPQHF; CDR3nt: TGCAGTGCTAGAAGTCCCGGGAGCTACTATCAGCCCCAGCATTTT
v_gene: TRBV6-6; abundance: -; len: 15; j_gene: TRBJ1-2; d_gene: TRBD1; CDR3aa: CASSYSTGGFYGYTF; CDR3nt: TGTGCCAGCAGTTACTCAACAGGGGGCTTCTATGGCTACACCTTC
v_gene: TRBV20-1; abundance: once; len: 17; j_gene: TRBJ2-1; d_gene: -; CDR3aa: CSARGVSAAGRNNEQFF; CDR3nt: TGCAGTGCTAGAGGAGTTTCCGCCGCGGGCCGGAACAATGAGCAGTTCTTC
v_gene: TRBV12-3/TRBV12-4; abundance: -; len: 15; j_gene: TRBJ2-3; d_gene: -; CDR3aa: CASSPTRAGKDTQYF; CDR3nt: TGTGCCAGCAGCCCGACTAGAGCGGGCAAAGATACGCAGTATTTT
v_gene: TRBV12-3/TRBV12-4; abundance: few; len: 14; j_gene: TRBJ2-1; d_gene: -; CDR3aa: CASSLAGSNNEQFF; CDR3nt: TGTGCCAGCAGTTTAGCGGGGTCAAACAATGAGCAGTTCTTC
v_gene: TRBV28; abundance: -; len: 16; j_gene: TRBJ2-5; d_gene: TRBD2; CDR3aa: CASSTPGRISGETQYF; CDR3nt: TGTGCCAGCAGCACACCCGGACGGATTAGCGGGGAGACCCAGTACTTC
v_gene: TRBV6-6; abundance: -; len: 16; j_gene: TRBJ2-6; d_gene: -; CDR3aa: CASSPTDRDGANVLTF; CDR3nt: TGTGCCAGCAGCCCTACAGACCGGGATGGGGCCAACGTCCTGACTTTC
v_gene: TRBV6-2/TRBV6-3; abundance: many; len: 13; j_gene: TRBJ2-1; d_gene: -; CDR3aa: CASSGDFRNEQFF; CDR3nt: TGTGCCAGCAGTGGGGACTTTCGGAATGAGCAGTTCTTC
v_gene: TRBV20-1; abundance: -; len: 15; j_gene: TRBJ2-3; d_gene: TRBD2; CDR3aa: CSARPSGISTDTQYF; CDR3nt: TGCAGTGCTAGGCCTAGCGGGATAAGCACAGATACGCAGTATTTT
v_gene: TRBV7-2; abundance: -; len: 14; j_gene: TRBJ1-2; d_gene: -; CDR3aa: CASSLDPGPYGYTF; CDR3nt: TGTGCCAGCAGCTTAGATCCAGGCCCCTATGGCTACACCTTC
v_gene: TRBV20-1; abundance: -; len: 15; j_gene: TRBJ2-7; d_gene: TRBD2; CDR3aa: CSARVTSGRAGEQYF; CDR3nt: TGCAGTGCTAGAGTTACTAGCGGGAGGGCAGGCGAGCAGTACTTC
v_gene: TRBV5-1; abundance: -; len: 15; j_gene: TRBJ1-2; d_gene: TRBD1; CDR3aa: CASSLDQGASYGYTF; CDR3nt: TGCGCCAGCAGCTTGGACCAGGGGGCCTCCTATGGCTACACCTTC
v_gene: TRBV5-1; abundance: -; len: 15; j_gene: TRBJ1-1; d_gene: -; CDR3aa: CASSLGGRMNTEAFF; CDR3nt: TGCGCCAGCAGCTTGGGAGGGCGGATGAACACTGAAGCTTTCTTT
v_gene: TRBV29-1; abundance: many; len: 14; j_gene: TRBJ2-3; d_gene: -; CDR3aa: CSVLVGGSTDTQYF; CDR3nt: TGCAGCGTTCTAGTGGGAGGATCCACAGATACGCAGTATTTT
v_gene: TRBV5-4; abundance: -; len: 15; j_gene: TRBJ2-7; d_gene: TRBD1; CDR3aa: CASSPRQGSTYEQYF; CDR3nt: TGTGCCAGCAGCCCCAGACAGGGATCCACCTACGAGCAGTACTTC
v_gene: TRBV27; abundance: -; len: 16; j_gene: TRBJ2-3; d_gene: TRBD2; CDR3aa: CASSPPGTSGRMTQYF; CDR3nt: TGTGCCAGCAGTCCCCCCGGGACTAGCGGGAGGATGACGCAGTATTTT